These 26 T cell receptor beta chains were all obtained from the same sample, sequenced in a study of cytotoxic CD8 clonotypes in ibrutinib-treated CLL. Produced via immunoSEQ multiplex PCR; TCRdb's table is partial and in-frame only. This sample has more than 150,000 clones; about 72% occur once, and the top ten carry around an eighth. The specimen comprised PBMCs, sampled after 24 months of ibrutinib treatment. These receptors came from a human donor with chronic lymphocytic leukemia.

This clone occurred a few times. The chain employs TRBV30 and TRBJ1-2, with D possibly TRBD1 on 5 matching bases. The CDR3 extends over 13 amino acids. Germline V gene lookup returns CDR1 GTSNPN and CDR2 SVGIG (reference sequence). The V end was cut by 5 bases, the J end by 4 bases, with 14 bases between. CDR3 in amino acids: CAWEDRDLYGYTF. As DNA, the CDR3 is TGTGCCTGGGAGGACCGGGACCTCTATGGCTACACCTTC.

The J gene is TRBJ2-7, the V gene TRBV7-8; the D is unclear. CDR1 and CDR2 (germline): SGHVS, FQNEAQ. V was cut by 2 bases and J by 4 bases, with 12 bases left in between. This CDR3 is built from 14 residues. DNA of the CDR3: TGTGCCAGCAGCTTACATGGACGAAGTTACGAGCAGTACTTC. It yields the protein CASSLHGRSYEQYF.

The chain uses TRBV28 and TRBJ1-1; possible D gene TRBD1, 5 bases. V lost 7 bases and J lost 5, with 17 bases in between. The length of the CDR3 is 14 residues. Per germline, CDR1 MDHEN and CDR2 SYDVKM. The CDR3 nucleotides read TGTGCCAGCATCCCCAGGGACCCGCGGACTGAAGCTTTCTTT. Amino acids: CASIPRDPRTEAFF.

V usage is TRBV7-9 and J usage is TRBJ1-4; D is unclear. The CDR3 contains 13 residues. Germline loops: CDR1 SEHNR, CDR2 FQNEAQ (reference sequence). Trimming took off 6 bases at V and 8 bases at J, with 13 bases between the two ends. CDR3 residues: CASRLNSQEKLFF. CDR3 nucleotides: TGTGCCAGCAGACTTAATAGCCAGGAAAAACTGTTTTTT.

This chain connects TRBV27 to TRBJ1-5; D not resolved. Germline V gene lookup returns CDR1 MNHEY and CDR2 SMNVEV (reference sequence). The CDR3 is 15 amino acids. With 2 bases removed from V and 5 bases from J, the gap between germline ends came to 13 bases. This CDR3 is CASSLRRARDQPQHF. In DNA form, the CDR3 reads TGTGCCAGCAGTTTACGGCGGGCAAGGGATCAGCCCCAGCATTTT.

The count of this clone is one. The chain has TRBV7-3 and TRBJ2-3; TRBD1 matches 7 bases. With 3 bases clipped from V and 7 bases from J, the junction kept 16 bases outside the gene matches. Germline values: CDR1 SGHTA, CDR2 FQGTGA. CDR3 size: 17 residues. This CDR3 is CASSLGQTYSTQNTQYF. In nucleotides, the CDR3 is TGTGCCAGCAGCTTGGGACAGACTTATTCGACCCAGAATACGCAGTATTTT.

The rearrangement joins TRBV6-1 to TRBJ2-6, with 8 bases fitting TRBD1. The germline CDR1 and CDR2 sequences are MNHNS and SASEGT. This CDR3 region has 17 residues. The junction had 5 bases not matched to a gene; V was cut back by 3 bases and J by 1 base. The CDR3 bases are TGTGCCAGCAGTGACAGGGGGCTTCCGTCTGGGGCCAACGTCCTGACTTTC. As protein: CASSDRGLPSGANVLTF.

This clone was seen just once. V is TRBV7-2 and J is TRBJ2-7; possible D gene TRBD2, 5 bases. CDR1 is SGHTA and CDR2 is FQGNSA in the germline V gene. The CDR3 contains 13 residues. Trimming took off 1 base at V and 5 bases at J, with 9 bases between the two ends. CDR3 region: CASSLVASHEQYF. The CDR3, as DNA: TGTGCCAGCAGCTTAGTGGCTAGCCACGAGCAGTACTTC.

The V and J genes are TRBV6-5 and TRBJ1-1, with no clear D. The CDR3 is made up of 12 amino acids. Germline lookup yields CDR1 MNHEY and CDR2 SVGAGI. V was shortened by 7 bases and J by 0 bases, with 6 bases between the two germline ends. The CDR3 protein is CASTSMNTEAFF. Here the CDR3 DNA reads TGTGCCAGCACGTCCATGAACACTGAAGCTTTCTTT.

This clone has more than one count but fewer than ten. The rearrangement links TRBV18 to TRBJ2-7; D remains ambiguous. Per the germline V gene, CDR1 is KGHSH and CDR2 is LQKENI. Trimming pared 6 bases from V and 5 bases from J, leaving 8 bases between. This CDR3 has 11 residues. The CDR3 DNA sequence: TGTGCCAGCTCGCAAAGGGACGAGCAGTACTTC. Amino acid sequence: CASSQRDEQYF. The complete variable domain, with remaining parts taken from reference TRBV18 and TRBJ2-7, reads NAGVMQNPRHLVRRRGQEARLRCSPMKGHSHVYWYRQLPEEGLKFMVYLQKENIIDESGMPKERFSAEFPKEGPSILRIQQVVRGDSAAYFCASSQRDEQYFGPGTRLTVT.

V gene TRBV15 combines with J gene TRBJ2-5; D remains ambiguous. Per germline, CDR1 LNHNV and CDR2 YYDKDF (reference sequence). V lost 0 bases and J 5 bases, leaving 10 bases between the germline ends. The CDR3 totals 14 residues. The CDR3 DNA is TGTGCCACCAGCAGAGATTCGGGTGGGGAGACCCAGTACTTC. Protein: CATSRDSGGETQYF.

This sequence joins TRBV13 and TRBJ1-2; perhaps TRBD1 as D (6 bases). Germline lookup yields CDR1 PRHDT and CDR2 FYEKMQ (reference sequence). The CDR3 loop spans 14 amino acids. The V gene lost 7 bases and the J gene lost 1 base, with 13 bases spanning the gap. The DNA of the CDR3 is TGTGCCAGCACCCGGGGGCAGATTAACTATGGCTACACCTTC. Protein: CASTRGQINYGYTF.

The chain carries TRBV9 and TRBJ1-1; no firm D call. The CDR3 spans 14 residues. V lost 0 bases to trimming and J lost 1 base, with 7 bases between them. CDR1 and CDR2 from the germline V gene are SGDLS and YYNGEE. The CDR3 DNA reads TGTGCCAGCAGCGTAGTTCCAGGGAACACTGAAGCTTTCTTT. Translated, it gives CASSVVPGNTEAFF.

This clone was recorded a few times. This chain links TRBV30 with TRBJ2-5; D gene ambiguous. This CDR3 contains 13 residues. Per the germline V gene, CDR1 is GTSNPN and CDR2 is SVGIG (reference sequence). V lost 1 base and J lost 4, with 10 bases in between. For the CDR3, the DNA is TGTGCCTGGAGTGGGACGCTGGGAGAGACCCAGTACTTC. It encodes CAWSGTLGETQYF.

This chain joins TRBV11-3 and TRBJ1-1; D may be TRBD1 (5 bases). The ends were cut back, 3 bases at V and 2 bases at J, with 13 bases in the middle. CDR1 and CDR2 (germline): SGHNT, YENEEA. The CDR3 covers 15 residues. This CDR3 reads CASSFQRRGNTEAFF. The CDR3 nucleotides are TGTGCCAGCAGCTTCCAGCGGAGGGGAAACACTGAAGCTTTCTTT.

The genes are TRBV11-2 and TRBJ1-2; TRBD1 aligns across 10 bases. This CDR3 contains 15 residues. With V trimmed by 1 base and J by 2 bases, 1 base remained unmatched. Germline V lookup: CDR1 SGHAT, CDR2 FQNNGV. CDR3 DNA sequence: TGTGCCAGCAGCTTAGGGGACAGGGGAAACTATGGCTACACCTTC. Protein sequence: CASSLGDRGNYGYTF. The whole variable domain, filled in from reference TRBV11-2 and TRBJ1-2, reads EAGVAQSPRYKIIEKRQSVAFWCNPISGHATLYWYQQILGQGPKLLIQFQNNGVVDDSQLPKDRFSAERLKGVDSTLKIQPAKLEDSAVYLCASSLGDRGNYGYTFGSGTRLTVV.

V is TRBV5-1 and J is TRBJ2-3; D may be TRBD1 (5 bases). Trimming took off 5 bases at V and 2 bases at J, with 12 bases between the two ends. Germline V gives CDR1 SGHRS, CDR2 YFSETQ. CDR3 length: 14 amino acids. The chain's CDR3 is CASSTNRFTDTQYF. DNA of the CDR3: TGCGCCAGCAGTACGAACAGGTTCACAGATACGCAGTATTTT.

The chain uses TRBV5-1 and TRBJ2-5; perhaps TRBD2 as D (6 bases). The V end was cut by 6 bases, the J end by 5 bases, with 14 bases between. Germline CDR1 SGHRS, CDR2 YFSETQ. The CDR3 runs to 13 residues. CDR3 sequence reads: CASKRGSGETQYF. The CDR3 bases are TGCGCCAGCAAACGGGGGAGTGGCGAGACCCAGTACTTC.

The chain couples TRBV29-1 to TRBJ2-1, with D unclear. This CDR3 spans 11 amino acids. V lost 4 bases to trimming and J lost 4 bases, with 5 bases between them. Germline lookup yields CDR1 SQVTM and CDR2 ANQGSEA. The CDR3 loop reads CSVGRYNEQFF. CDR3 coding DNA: TGCAGCGTTGGTCGTTACAATGAGCAGTTCTTC.

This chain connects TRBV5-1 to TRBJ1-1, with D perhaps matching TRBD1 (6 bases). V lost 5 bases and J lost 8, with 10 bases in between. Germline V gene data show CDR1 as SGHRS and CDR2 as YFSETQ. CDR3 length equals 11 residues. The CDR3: CASRRDIEAFF. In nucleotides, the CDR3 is TGCGCCAGCAGGAGGGACATAGAAGCTTTCTTT.

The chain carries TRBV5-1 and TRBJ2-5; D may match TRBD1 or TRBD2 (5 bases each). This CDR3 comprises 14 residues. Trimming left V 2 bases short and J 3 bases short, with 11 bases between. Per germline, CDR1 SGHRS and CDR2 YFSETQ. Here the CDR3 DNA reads TGCGCCAGCAGCTTCAGAGGGGTTGAAGAGACCCAGTACTTC. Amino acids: CASSFRGVEETQYF.

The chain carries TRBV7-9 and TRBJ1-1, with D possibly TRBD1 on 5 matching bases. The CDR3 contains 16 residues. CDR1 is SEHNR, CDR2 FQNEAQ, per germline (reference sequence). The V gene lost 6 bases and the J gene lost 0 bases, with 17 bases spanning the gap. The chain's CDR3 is CASRPPDGGMNTEAFF. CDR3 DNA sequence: TGTGCCAGCAGGCCCCCCGACGGGGGAATGAACACTGAAGCTTTCTTT.

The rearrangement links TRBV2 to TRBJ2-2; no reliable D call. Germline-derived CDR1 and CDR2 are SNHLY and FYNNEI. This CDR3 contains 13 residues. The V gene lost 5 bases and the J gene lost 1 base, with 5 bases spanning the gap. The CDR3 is CASSWENTGELFF. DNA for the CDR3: TGTGCCAGCAGTTGGGAGAACACCGGGGAGCTGTTTTTT.

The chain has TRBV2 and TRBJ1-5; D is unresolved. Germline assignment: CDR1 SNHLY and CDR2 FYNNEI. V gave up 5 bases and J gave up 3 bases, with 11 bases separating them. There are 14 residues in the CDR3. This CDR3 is CASSLGPFNQPQHF. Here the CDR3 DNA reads TGTGCCAGCAGTTTAGGGCCCTTCAATCAGCCCCAGCATTTT.

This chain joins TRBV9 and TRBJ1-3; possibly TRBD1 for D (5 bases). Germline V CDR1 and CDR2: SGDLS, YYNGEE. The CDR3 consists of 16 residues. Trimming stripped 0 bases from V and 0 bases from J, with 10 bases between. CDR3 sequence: CASSVALGGSGNTIYF. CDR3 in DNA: TGTGCCAGCAGCGTAGCTCTGGGGGGCTCTGGAAACACCATATATTTT.

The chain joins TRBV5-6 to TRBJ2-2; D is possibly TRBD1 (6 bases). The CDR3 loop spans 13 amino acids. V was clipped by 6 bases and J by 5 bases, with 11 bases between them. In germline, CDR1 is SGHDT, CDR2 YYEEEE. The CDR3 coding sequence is TGTGCCAGCATCAACAGGGTAACCGGGGAGCTGTTTTTT. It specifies CASINRVTGELFF.